This T cell receptor beta chain appears in the sequencing data of a study of blood T cell repertoires in COVID-19. Overall study: Acute-phase and convalescent COVID-19 samples originated in the United States, Italy and Spain.

In the original analysis: How many nucleated cells were present was estimated from reference gene primer amplification. TCRdb keeps only in-frame clones here, not all; method: immunoSEQ multiplex PCR. V and J calls and clone size are given by that table; D and trimming were obtained from the DNA. The profile shows some 130,000 clones, about 83% of them singletons. Input material: peripheral blood. The sequence came from a human donor in a cohort sampled during active COVID-19.

The CDR3 spells CASSPLAGGPFF. In DNA form, the CDR3 reads TGTGCCAGCAGCCCCCTAGCGGGGGGGCCGTTCTTC. This chain uses TRBV5-6 with TRBJ2-1; 12 positions match TRBD2. The length of the CDR3 is 12 residues. CDR1 and CDR2 (germline): SGHDT, YYEEEE. J lost 15 bases, V lost 4 bases, and 5 bases had no gene match.